This T cell receptor beta chain emerged from a study of blood T cell repertoires in COVID-19. Data came from immunoSEQ multiplex PCR; TCRdb stores just in-frame clones and leaves some out. This sample has approximately 270,000 clones, with around 89% found just once. The germline gives CDR1 SGHNT, CDR2 YYREEE (reference sequence). The ends lost 1 base at V and 5 bases at J; junction bases unmatched: 7. There are 16 residues in the CDR3. Input material: peripheral blood. The gene calls are TRBV5-4 and TRBJ2-3; 10 nucleotides match TRBD2. This receptor was obtained from a man younger than 40 with acute or convalescent COVID-19. DNA for the CDR3: TGTGCCAGCAGCTTGCCAAGCGGGGGGGCCGTAGATACGCAGTATTTT. Translating gives CASSLPSGGAVDTQYF.